Listed below are T cell receptor beta chains from one sample, sequenced in a study of cytomegalovirus exposure and HLA in healthy donors. Here immunoSEQ multiplex PCR was the method, and the copy in TCRdb shows in-frame clones only, minus some. The data hold a few hundred thousand clones, with approximately 80% observed a single time. The sample taken for sequencing was PBMCs. These receptors were taken from a woman in her forties or fifties in good health and CMV-seropositive. CDR3s include the opening cysteine and the closing phenylalanine or tryptophan. The order of the fields is J gene, D gene, clone size, V gene, CDR3 protein, CDR3 DNA. The D gene is left open where the match is weak. Some rows mark clone size as missing; the rest say once, few, many or name a class of expanded clone.

J gene: TRBJ1-5
D gene: NA
clone size: NA
V gene: TRBV18
CDR3 protein: CASSATGPNVQPQHF
CDR3 DNA: TGTGCCAGCTCAGCGACAGGCCCCAACGTGCAGCCCCAGCATTTT

J gene: TRBJ1-1
D gene: NA
clone size: NA
V gene: TRBV15
CDR3 protein: CATSRDNRENTEAFF
CDR3 DNA: TGTGCCACCAGCAGAGACAACCGGGAGAACACTGAAGCTTTCTTT

J gene: TRBJ2-7
D gene: TRBD1
clone size: NA
V gene: TRBV5-1
CDR3 protein: CASSSWTGGYSEQYF
CDR3 DNA: TGCGCCAGCAGCTCCTGGACAGGGGGCTATTCCGAGCAGTACTTC

J gene: TRBJ1-6
D gene: NA
clone size: NA
V gene: TRBV19
CDR3 protein: CASSTDYSYNSPLHF
CDR3 DNA: TGTGCCAGTTCAACAGACTACTCCTATAATTCACCCCTCCACTTT

J gene: TRBJ2-7
D gene: NA
clone size: NA
V gene: TRBV20-1
CDR3 protein: CSAKKRSEQYF
CDR3 DNA: TGCAGTGCAAAAAAACGGTCCGAGCAGTACTTC

J gene: TRBJ2-1
D gene: TRBD2
clone size: NA
V gene: TRBV6-5
CDR3 protein: CASSYGGGGPYNEQFF
CDR3 DNA: TGTGCCAGCAGTTACGGCGGCGGGGGGCCCTACAATGAGCAGTTCTTC

J gene: TRBJ1-4
D gene: TRBD1
clone size: NA
V gene: TRBV5-6
CDR3 protein: CASSQDFGTGGEKLFF
CDR3 DNA: TGTGCCAGCAGCCAAGATTTTGGGACAGGGGGCGAAAAACTGTTTTTT

J gene: TRBJ1-2
D gene: NA
clone size: NA
V gene: TRBV28
CDR3 protein: CASSLFGSGLGYTF
CDR3 DNA: TGTGCCAGCAGTTTGTTCGGTTCAGGGTTGGGCTACACCTTC

J gene: TRBJ2-1
D gene: TRBD2
clone size: NA
V gene: TRBV12-5
CDR3 protein: CASGLEGLVNEQFF
CDR3 DNA: TGTGCTAGTGGTTTGGAGGGACTAGTCAATGAGCAGTTCTTC

J gene: TRBJ1-2
D gene: NA
clone size: NA
V gene: TRBV6-4
CDR3 protein: CASSDSEGKGYTF
CDR3 DNA: TGTGCCAGCAGTGACTCGGAGGGAAAAGGCTACACCTTC

J gene: TRBJ2-3
D gene: TRBD1
clone size: NA
V gene: TRBV5-4
CDR3 protein: CASSSRTGSTDTQYF
CDR3 DNA: TGTGCCAGCAGCTCCCGGACAGGGAGCACAGATACGCAGTATTTT

J gene: TRBJ2-6
D gene: NA
clone size: NA
V gene: TRBV29-1
CDR3 protein: CSVETDNSGANVLTF
CDR3 DNA: TGCAGCGTTGAAACGGACAACTCTGGGGCCAACGTCCTGACTTTC

J gene: TRBJ2-1
D gene: TRBD2
clone size: NA
V gene: TRBV4-1
CDR3 protein: CASSHSPGLAIGEQFF
CDR3 DNA: TGCGCCAGCAGCCACTCGCCGGGACTAGCGATCGGTGAGCAGTTCTTC

J gene: TRBJ2-1
D gene: TRBD2
clone size: NA
V gene: TRBV19
CDR3 protein: CASRGGLAGGFSSYNEQFF
CDR3 DNA: TGTGCCAGTAGGGGTGGACTAGCGGGGGGATTTAGCTCCTACAATGAGCAGTTCTTC

J gene: TRBJ1-2
D gene: TRBD1
clone size: NA
V gene: TRBV27
CDR3 protein: CASRTQGSGYGYTF
CDR3 DNA: TGTGCCAGCAGGACACAGGGGAGCGGCTATGGCTACACCTTC

J gene: TRBJ1-2
D gene: NA
clone size: NA
V gene: TRBV5-1
CDR3 protein: CASSARTDSRRTF
CDR3 DNA: TGCGCCAGCAGCGCCCGCACGGACAGTCGCCGCACCTTC

J gene: TRBJ1-6
D gene: TRBD1
clone size: few
V gene: TRBV7-9
CDR3 protein: CASSLAGTGTSPLHF
CDR3 DNA: TGTGCCAGCAGCTTAGCCGGGACAGGTACTTCACCCCTCCACTTT